These 18 T cell receptor beta chains came from one sample sequenced in a study of OX40 agonist ivuxolimab in advanced cancers. The repertoire was sequenced with immunoSEQ multiplex PCR; TCRdb's copy has only in-frame clones and lacks some. The sample gives about 68,000 clones, roughly nine tenths of which show up once; about 0.33% is in the top ten. The sequencing here drew on CD4+ or CD8+ T cells sorted from blood, taken in a trial of the OX40 agonist ivuxolimab. All receptors come from an adult with an advanced solid tumor such as melanoma, head and neck, liver or kidney cancer.

This chain uses TRBV28 with TRBJ1-1, with TRBD1 matching 7 bases. Germline CDR1 reads MDHEN; CDR2 reads SYDVKM. V was pared by 4 bases and J by 6 bases, with 8 bases of the junction left unmatched. The length of the CDR3 is 14 residues. The CDR3 DNA reads TGTGCCAGCAGTTCAGGGGGAAAAGGCGCTGAAGCTTTCTTT. Protein: CASSSGGKGAEAFF.

This chain connects TRBV5-1 to TRBJ2-3; TRBD1 matches 10 bases. The V and J ends lost 0 bases and 6 bases, in that order; junction bases with no gene match: 7. The CDR3 is 16 amino acids. Per the germline V gene, CDR1 is SGHRS and CDR2 is YFSETQ. CDR3: CASSLGLGQGLDTQYF. CDR3 coding DNA: TGCGCCAGCAGCTTGGGATTGGGACAGGGGTTGGATACGCAGTATTTT.

The V gene is TRBV19, the J gene TRBJ2-1; 12 bases fit TRBD1. Germline V CDR1 and CDR2: LNHDA, SQIVND (reference sequence). This CDR3 is built from 16 residues. V was pared by 3 bases and J by 11 bases, with 11 bases of the junction left unmatched. Here the CDR3 DNA reads TGTGCCAGTAGTATCGGGACAGGGGGCGGGTTGGGCCAGCAGTTCTTC. Its translation: CASSIGTGGGLGQQFF. Full variable domain (missing parts from reference TRBV19 and TRBJ2-1): DGGITQSPKYLFRKEGQNVTLSCEQNLNHDAMYWYRQDPGQGLRLIYYSQIVNDFQKGDIAEGYSVSREKKESFPLTVTSAQKNPTAFYLCASSIGTGGGLGQQFFGPGTRLTVL.

This rearrangement joins TRBV5-1 to TRBJ2-1; 9 nucleotides agree with TRBD2. The length of the CDR3 is 17 residues. Germline V CDR1 and CDR2: SGHRS, YFSETQ. V shed 2 bases, J shed 2 bases, and the junction held 8 bases outside the gene matches. CDR3 in DNA: TGCGCCAGCAGCTTCCCTCCTTTAGCGGGAGCCTACAATGAGCAGTTCTTC. The encoded protein is CASSFPPLAGAYNEQFF.

The chain couples TRBV12-5 to TRBJ2-1, with TRBD2 matching 8 bases. The CDR3 has 17 amino acids. V gave up 0 bases and J gave up 4 bases; unmatched junction bases: 8. CDR1 and CDR2 (germline): LGHNT, FRNRAP. DNA of the CDR3: TGTGCTAGTGGTTTGGTGTCCCTAGCGGGCATTTACAATGAGCAGTTCTTC. As protein: CASGLVSLAGIYNEQFF.

The chain joins TRBV7-9 to TRBJ2-2; 8 bases are shared with TRBD1. The trim removed 4 bases at V and 6 bases at J, leaving 7 bases unmatched. Germline-derived CDR1 and CDR2 are SEHNR and FQNEAQ (reference sequence). This CDR3 has 15 residues. The CDR3 region is CASSSPGGAPGELFF. CDR3 DNA sequence: TGTGCCAGCAGCTCACCAGGGGGCGCCCCCGGGGAGCTGTTTTTT.

The chain carries TRBV18 and TRBJ1-5; possibly TRBD1 for D (5 bases). This CDR3 is built from 14 residues. CDR1 is KGHSH and CDR2 is LQKENI in the germline V gene. With 3 bases removed from V and 3 bases from J, the gap between germline ends came to 9 bases. The CDR3, as DNA: TGTGCCAGCTCACCTGGGGCTTTCAATCAGCCCCAGCATTTT. Residues: CASSPGAFNQPQHF.

DNA for the CDR3: TGTGCCAGCTCAGGACTGGGTGGGACTGAAGCTTTCTTT. It yields the protein CASSGLGGTEAFF. This chain joins TRBV18 and TRBJ1-1; no firm D call. The germline gives CDR1 KGHSH, CDR2 LQKENI. Trimming shortened V by 5 bases and J by 5 bases, and 12 bases separated the two germline ends. This CDR3 has 13 amino acids.

This rearrangement joins TRBV19 to TRBJ2-1; 12 bases map to TRBD2. With V trimmed by 3 bases and J by 8 bases, 11 bases remained unmatched. Germline assignment: CDR1 LNHDA and CDR2 SQIVND (reference sequence). The CDR3 has 17 residues. This chain's CDR3 is CASSITLLAGGSHEQFF. CDR3 nucleotides: TGTGCCAGTAGTATCACCCTCCTAGCGGGAGGGTCCCATGAGCAGTTCTTC.

The gene calls are TRBV30 and TRBJ1-2; D ambiguous. The CDR3 has 14 residues. Trimming removed 3 bases from V and 4 bases from J, with 15 bases in between. Looked up from germline, CDR1 is GTSNPN and CDR2 is SVGIG (reference sequence). The CDR3 region is CAWREVRGSYGYTF. For the CDR3, the DNA is TGTGCCTGGAGAGAGGTACGGGGAAGCTATGGCTACACCTTC.

This clone was counted a few times. J is TRBJ2-1 and V is TRBV7-6; 10 nucleotides line up with TRBD2. This CDR3 region has 16 residues. Trimming at V came to 1 base and at J to 7 bases, leaving 7 bases not matched to a gene. The germline V gene has CDR1 SGHVS and CDR2 FNYEAQ. The CDR3, as DNA: TGTGCCAGCAGCTTAGGGCTTAGCGGGAGGATGAATGAGCAGTTCTTC. Translated, it gives CASSLGLSGRMNEQFF.

The V call is TRBV10-3, the J call TRBJ1-2; no reliable D call. The CDR3 covers 17 residues. Trimming left V 0 bases short and J 8 bases short, with 22 bases between. Germline V gene data show CDR1 as ENHRY and CDR2 as SYGVKD. CDR3 nucleotide sequence: TGTGCCATCAGTGAGTCGACGGGGTATTCCGCCCTTGGAGGCTACACCTTC. Its translation is CAISESTGYSALGGYTF.

The CDR3 is CASSPTPGQGGTQYF. The DNA for the CDR3 is TGCGCCAGCAGCCCTACACCGGGACAGGGAGGGACCCAGTACTTC. The rearrangement joins TRBV5-1 to TRBJ2-5; 9 nucleotides align to TRBD1. The CDR3 is 15 amino acids. Trimming took 4 bases from V and 7 from J; bases not matched to a gene: 11. The germline gives CDR1 SGHRS, CDR2 YFSETQ. Full variable domain (remainder filled in from reference TRBV5-1 and TRBJ2-5): KAGVTQTPRYLIKTRGQQVTLSCSPISGHRSVSWYQQTPGQGLQFLFEYFSETQRNKGNFPGRFSGRQFSNSRSEMNVSTLELGDSALYLCASSPTPGQGGTQYFGPGTRLLVL.

The rearrangement links TRBV25-1 to TRBJ2-3; D uncertain. V was pared by 1 base and J by 3 bases, with 2 bases between. Germline V CDR1 and CDR2: MGHDK, SYGVNS. The CDR3 sequence is 12 residues long. This chain's CDR3 is CASSELTDTQYF. Here the CDR3 DNA reads TGTGCCAGCAGTGAATTGACAGATACGCAGTATTTT.

The V and J genes are TRBV5-1 and TRBJ2-7; a weak D match, TRBD2 (6 bases). From germline, CDR1 is SGHRS and CDR2 YFSETQ. This CDR3 is 17 amino acids long. The ends were cut back, 2 bases at V and 3 bases at J, with 21 bases in the middle. CDR3 loop: CASSLDQGGPRFYEQYF. CDR3 bases: TGCGCCAGCAGCTTAGATCAGGGAGGCCCGAGGTTCTACGAGCAGTACTTC.

The rearrangement uses TRBV19 and TRBJ1-2; a weak D match, TRBD1 (5 bases). CDR3 length: 14 amino acids. Germline V gives CDR1 LNHDA, CDR2 SQIVND (reference sequence). Trimming pared 4 bases from V and 0 bases from J, leaving 9 bases between. CDR3 loop: CASSTPGSNYGYTF. The CDR3 bases are TGTGCCAGTAGTACCCCAGGGTCTAACTATGGCTACACCTTC.

This clone was found a few times. The rearrangement joins TRBV4-2 to TRBJ1-5; D not certain. V lost 0 bases, J lost 11 bases, and 11 bases lay in between. The CDR3 is 13 residues long. Looked up from germline, CDR1 is LGHNA and CDR2 is YNFKEQ. In nucleotides, the CDR3 is TGTGCCAGCAGCCAAGACAGGCCCTCGGCCCAGCATTTT. Its translation is CASSQDRPSAQHF.

This sequence joins TRBV19 and TRBJ2-5, with D unclear. The germline V gene has CDR1 LNHDA and CDR2 SQIVND (reference sequence). V lost 3 bases and J lost 5, with 13 bases in between. CDR3 length: 14 residues. CDR3 loop: CASSIKSLRETQYF. Here the CDR3 DNA reads TGTGCCAGTAGTATTAAATCACTCCGGGAGACCCAGTACTTC.